A single sample is the source of the 12 T cell receptor beta chains below, sequenced in a study of glioma-infiltrating T cells. Using RNA template, CDR3s of TCR alpha and beta were amplified with iRepertoire arm-PCR. TCRdb used MiXCR to reprocess the multiplex PCR reads, holding one entry per CDR3 protein. Among some 100,000 distinct CDR3 sequences listed, about 25% were seen once. The sequenced material came from glioma tissue, nonneoplastic brain tissue, or PBMCs (not recorded which). The receptor set was obtained from a human donor with low-grade glioma or glioblastoma, undergoing nonglioma brain surgery, or in good health (not recorded which).

Comments on this clonotype: Lacking the conserved final phenylalanine or tryptophan, this CDR3 likely reflects a read error. The chain joins TRBV6-6 to TRBJ1-3; D remains unclear. Germline V gives CDR1 MNHNY, CDR2 SVGAGI (reference sequence). V was trimmed by 11 bases and J by 8 bases, leaving 16 bases between them. The CDR3 runs to 12 residues. CDR3 nucleotide sequence: TGTGCCTCCGGAACGGGTCTTGACACCATATATTAT. Protein sequence: CASGTGLDTIYY.

The V call is TRBV12-5, the J call TRBJ1-5; a weak D match, TRBD1 (5 bases). CDR1 and CDR2 from the germline V gene are LGHNT and FRNRAP. This CDR3 has 15 residues. The V and J ends lost 7 bases and 3 bases respectively, with 16 bases between them. The CDR3 loop reads CASATGDSHNQPQHF. CDR3 bases: TGTGCTAGTGCCACAGGCGACAGCCACAATCAGCCCCAGCATTTT.

The chain employs TRBV9 and TRBJ2-3; 10 nucleotides match TRBD1. Per the germline V gene, CDR1 is SGDLS and CDR2 is YYNGEE. The junction had 4 bases not matched to a gene; V was cut back by 2 bases and J by 4 bases. The CDR3 covers 15 residues. CDR3 residues: CASSVWTGGADTQYF. The CDR3 bases are TGTGCCAGCAGCGTTTGGACAGGGGGAGCAGATACGCAGTATTTT.

Regarding this clonotype: This may be a read error, as it is one base from a much larger clone. The chain couples TRBV4-1 to TRBJ2-1; 8 bases line up with TRBD2. The germline CDR1 and CDR2 sequences are MGHRA and YSYEKL. This CDR3 has 16 amino acids. CDR3 coding DNA: TGCGCCAGCAGCCAAGTCGGGGTCACTAGCGGTAATGGGCAGTTCTTC. This translates into CASSQVGVTSGNGQFF.

As for this clonotype: Relative to the germline gene, one junction end is altered; a read error may explain this. This chain joins TRBV27 and TRBJ2-1; 10 bases map to TRBD1. This CDR3 contains 17 residues. Germline-derived CDR1 and CDR2 are MNHEY and SMNVEV (reference sequence). CDR3 coding DNA: TGTCCCAGCAGTTTAATCACGACAGGGGGCCCCTACAATGAGCAGTTCTTC. This codes for CPSSLITTGGPYNEQFF.

For this clonotype: This may come from a read error, since a much larger clone is one base off. V usage is TRBV2 and J usage is TRBJ1-4, with 9 bases aligning to TRBD1. The CDR3 is 15 amino acids. Germline CDR1 and CDR2: SNHLY and FYNNEI. The V gene end was trimmed by 7 bases and the J gene end by 3 bases; junction bases not matched to a gene: 6. In DNA form, the CDR3 reads TGTGCCAGCATGTCACAGGGGGCGGCTAATGAAAAACTGTTTTTT. It codes for CASMSQGAANEKLFF.

The table lists this clonotype with many counts. The gene calls are TRBV6-2 or TRBV6-3 and TRBJ1-3; D unclear. CDR1 is MNHEY, CDR2 SVGEGT, per germline. V gave up 4 bases and J gave up 8 bases, with 6 bases separating them. The CDR3 is 11 amino acids. The CDR3 spells CASSWTDTIYF. The CDR3 region has the DNA TGTGCCAGCAGTTGGACGGACACCATATATTTT.

For this clonotype: At one boundary the junction diverges from the germline segment, which might be a read error. The V call is TRBV5-1, the J call TRBJ2-7; D unclear. The CDR3 consists of 14 residues. The V gene's germline CDR1 is SGHRS and CDR2 YFSETQ. For the CDR3, the DNA is TGCGCCAGCAGCTTGGGGGATAGCTCCTACGGGCAGTACTTC. Its translation: CASSLGDSSYGQYF.

With respect to this clonotype: It may be a read error: a sequence one base away is much more abundant. The gene calls are TRBV3-1 and TRBJ1-1, with 7 positions matching TRBD1. Looked up from germline, CDR1 is LGHDT and CDR2 is YNNKEL (reference sequence). This CDR3 has 13 amino acids. The CDR3 sequence: CASTKTGETEDFF. The CDR3, as DNA: TGTGCCAGCACCAAAACAGGGGAAACTGAAGATTTCTTT.

In regard to this clonotype: This clone may be a read error of a much larger clone one base away. Since the CDR3 does not end with the conserved phenylalanine or tryptophan, this likely comes from a read error. V gene TRBV12-3 or TRBV12-4 combines with J gene TRBJ2-5; 8 nucleotides align to TRBD2. CDR3 length equals 14 residues. J gave up 6 bases and V 5 bases, and 8 bases lay outside the gene matches. CDR3 in DNA: TGTGCCAGCAGTATTATTGCGGGAGGAAAGACCCAGTACTCC. Encoded protein: CASSIIAGGKTQYS.

This clonotype came up many times. The chain employs TRBV7-2 and TRBJ2-2; D remains unclear. Trimming pared 1 base from V and 6 bases from J, leaving 12 bases between. Germline V gene lookup returns CDR1 SGHTA and CDR2 FQGNSA. The CDR3 runs 15 residues. Here the CDR3 DNA reads TGTGCCAGCAGCTTAGATGGCGCTCAGGCCGGGGAGCTGTTTTTT. It codes for CASSLDGAQAGELFF.

This clonotype appeared many times. This rearrangement joins TRBV7-3 to TRBJ1-1, with TRBD1 as a possible D gene (6 bases). Per germline, CDR1 SGHTA and CDR2 FQGTGA. The CDR3 is made up of 13 amino acids. V lost 4 bases and J 9 bases, leaving 15 bases between the germline ends. This chain's CDR3 is CASSSPGHSKAFF. Here the CDR3 DNA reads TGTGCCAGCAGCTCCCCGGGACACTCTAAAGCTTTCTTT.